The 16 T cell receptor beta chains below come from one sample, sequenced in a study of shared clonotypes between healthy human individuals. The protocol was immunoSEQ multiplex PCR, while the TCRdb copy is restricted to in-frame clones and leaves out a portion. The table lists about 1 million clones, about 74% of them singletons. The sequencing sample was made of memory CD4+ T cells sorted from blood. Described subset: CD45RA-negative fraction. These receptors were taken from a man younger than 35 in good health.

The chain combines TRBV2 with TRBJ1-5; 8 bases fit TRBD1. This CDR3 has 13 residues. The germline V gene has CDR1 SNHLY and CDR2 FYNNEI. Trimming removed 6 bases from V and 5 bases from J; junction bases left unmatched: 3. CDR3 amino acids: CASSADRDQPQHF. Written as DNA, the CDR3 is TGTGCCAGCAGCGCGGACAGGGATCAGCCCCAGCATTTT.

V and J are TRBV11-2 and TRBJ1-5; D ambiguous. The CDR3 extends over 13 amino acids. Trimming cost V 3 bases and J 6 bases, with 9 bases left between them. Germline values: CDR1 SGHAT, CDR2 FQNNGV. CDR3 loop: CASSFEAFQPQHF. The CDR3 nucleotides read TGTGCCAGCAGCTTCGAGGCTTTTCAGCCCCAGCATTTT.

CDR3 nucleotide sequence: TGTGCCAGCAGCGTAGGGGGGGCCCCCCAAGAGACCCAGTACTTC. Protein sequence: CASSVGGAPQETQYF. The rearrangement uses TRBV9 and TRBJ2-5, with D perhaps being TRBD1 or TRBD2 (6 bases each). There are 15 residues in the CDR3. CDR1 SGDLS and CDR2 YYNGEE come from the germline V gene. The germline V and J ends were trimmed by 0 bases and 1 base, with 10 bases remaining between them.

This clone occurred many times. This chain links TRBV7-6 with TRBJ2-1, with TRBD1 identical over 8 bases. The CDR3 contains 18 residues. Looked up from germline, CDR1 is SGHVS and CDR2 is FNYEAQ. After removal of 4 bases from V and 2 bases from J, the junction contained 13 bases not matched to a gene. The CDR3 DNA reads TGTGCCAGCAGCTCCCTAGCCCGGGACAGGCGGGCCTACAATGAGCAGTTCTTC. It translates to CASSSLARDRRAYNEQFF. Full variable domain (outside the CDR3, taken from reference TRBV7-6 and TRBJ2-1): GAGVSQSPRYKVTKRGQDVALRCDPISGHVSLYWYRQALGQGPEFLTYFNYEAQQDKSGLPNDRFSAERPEGSISTLTIQRTEQRDSAMYRCASSSLARDRRAYNEQFFGPGTRLTVL.

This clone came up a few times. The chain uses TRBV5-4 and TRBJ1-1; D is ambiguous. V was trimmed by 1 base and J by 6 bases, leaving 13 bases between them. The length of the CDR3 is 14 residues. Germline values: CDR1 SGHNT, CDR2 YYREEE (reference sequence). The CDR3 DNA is TGTGCCAGCAGCTTGATACGAGGAGGCGCTGAAGCTTTCTTT. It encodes CASSLIRGGAEAFF.

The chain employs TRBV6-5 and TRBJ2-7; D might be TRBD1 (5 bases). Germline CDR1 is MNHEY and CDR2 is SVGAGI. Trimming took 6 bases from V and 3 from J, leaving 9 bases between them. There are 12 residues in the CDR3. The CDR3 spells CASSRERYEQYF. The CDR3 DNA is TGTGCCAGCAGCAGGGAACGCTACGAGCAGTACTTC.

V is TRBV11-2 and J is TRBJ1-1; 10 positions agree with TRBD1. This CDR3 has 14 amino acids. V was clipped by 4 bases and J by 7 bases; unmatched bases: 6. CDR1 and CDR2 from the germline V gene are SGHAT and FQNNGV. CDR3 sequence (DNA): TGTGCCAGCAGCTCCTTGACAGGGGGCGGTGAAGCTTTCTTT. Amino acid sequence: CASSSLTGGGEAFF.

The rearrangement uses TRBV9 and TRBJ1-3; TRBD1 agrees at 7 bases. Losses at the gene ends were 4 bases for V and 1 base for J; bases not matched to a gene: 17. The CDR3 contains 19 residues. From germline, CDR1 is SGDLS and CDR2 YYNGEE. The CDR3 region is CASSQGGNRDSLSGNTIYF. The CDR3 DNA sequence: TGTGCCAGCAGCCAAGGGGGGAACCGGGACAGCCTTTCTGGAAACACCATATATTTT.

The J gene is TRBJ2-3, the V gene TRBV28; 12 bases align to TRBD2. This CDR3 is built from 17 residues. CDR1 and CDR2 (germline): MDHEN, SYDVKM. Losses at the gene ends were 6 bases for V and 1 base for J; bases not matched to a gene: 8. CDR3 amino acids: CASSLSSGGAGTDTQYF. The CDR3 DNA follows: TGTGCCAGCAGCCTTTCTAGCGGGGGGGCCGGCACAGATACGCAGTATTTT.

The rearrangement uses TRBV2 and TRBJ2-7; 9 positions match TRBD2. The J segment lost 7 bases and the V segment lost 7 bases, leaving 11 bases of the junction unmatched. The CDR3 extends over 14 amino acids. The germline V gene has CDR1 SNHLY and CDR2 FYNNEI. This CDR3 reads CASNLAGDSGEQYF. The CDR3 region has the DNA TGTGCCAGCAACTTAGCGGGGGACTCGGGGGAGCAGTACTTC.

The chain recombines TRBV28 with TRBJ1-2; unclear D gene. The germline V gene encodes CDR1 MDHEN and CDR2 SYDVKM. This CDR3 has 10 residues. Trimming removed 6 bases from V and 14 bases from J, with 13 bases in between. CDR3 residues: CASSLDRLTF. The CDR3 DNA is TGTGCCAGCAGCCTTGACCGTCTAACCTTC.

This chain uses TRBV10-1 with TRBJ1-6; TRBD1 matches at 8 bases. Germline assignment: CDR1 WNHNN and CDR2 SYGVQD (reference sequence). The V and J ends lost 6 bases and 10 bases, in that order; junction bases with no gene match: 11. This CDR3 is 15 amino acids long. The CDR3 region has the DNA TGCGCCAGCAGCAAAGACAGGGGATTTGGATCACCCCTCCACTTT. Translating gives CASSKDRGFGSPLHF.

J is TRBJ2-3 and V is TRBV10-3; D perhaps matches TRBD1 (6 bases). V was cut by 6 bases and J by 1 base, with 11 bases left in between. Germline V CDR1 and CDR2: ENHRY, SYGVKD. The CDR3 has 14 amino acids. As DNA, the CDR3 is TGTGCCATCAGCGGGACAAGGGGCACAGATACGCAGTATTTT. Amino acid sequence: CAISGTRGTDTQYF.

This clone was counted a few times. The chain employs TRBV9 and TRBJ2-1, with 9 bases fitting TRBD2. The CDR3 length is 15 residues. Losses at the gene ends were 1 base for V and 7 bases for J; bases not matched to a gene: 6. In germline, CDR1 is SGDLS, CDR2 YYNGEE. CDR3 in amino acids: CASSVLSSGRNEQFF. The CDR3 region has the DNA TGTGCCAGCAGCGTATTAAGTAGCGGGAGAAATGAGCAGTTCTTC.

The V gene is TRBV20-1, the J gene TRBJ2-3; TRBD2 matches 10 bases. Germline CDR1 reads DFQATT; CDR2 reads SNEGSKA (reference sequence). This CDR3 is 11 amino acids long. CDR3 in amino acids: CRAGGADTQYF. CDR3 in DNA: TGCAGAGCGGGGGGGGCGGATACGCAGTATTTT.

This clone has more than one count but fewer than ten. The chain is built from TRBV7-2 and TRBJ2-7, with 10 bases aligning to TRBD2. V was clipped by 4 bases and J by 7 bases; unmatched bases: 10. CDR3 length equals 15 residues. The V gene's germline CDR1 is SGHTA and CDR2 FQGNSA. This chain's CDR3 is CASSYGLAARGEQYF. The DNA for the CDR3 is TGTGCCAGCAGCTACGGACTAGCGGCGAGAGGTGAGCAGTACTTC.